Following are 7 T cell receptor beta chains from one sample sequenced in a study of OX40 agonist ivuxolimab in advanced cancers. Here immunoSEQ multiplex PCR was the method, and the copy in TCRdb shows in-frame clones only, minus some. The table shows about 50,000 clones, with 85% to 90% occurring only once. Sequenced material: CD4+ or CD8+ T cells sorted from blood, taken in a trial of the OX40 agonist ivuxolimab. The receptors were sampled from an adult with an advanced solid tumor such as melanoma, head and neck, liver or kidney cancer.

The chain joins TRBV6-1 to TRBJ1-5; no clear D. The germline gives CDR1 MNHNS, CDR2 SASEGT. V lost 4 bases and J 4 bases, leaving 14 bases between the germline ends. This CDR3 is built from 15 residues. The CDR3 nucleotides read TGTGCCAGCAGTGCACCTCAAGTTGTGAATCAGCCCCAGCATTTT. The encoded protein is CASSAPQVVNQPQHF.

V usage is TRBV14 and J usage is TRBJ1-1; D remains unclear. Germline CDR1 is SGHDN and CDR2 is FVKESK. The germline V and J ends were trimmed by 0 bases and 3 bases, with 11 bases remaining between them. This CDR3 is built from 15 residues. CDR3 region: CASSQELGRDTEAFF. The CDR3 DNA reads TGTGCCAGCAGCCAAGAACTAGGGCGTGACACTGAAGCTTTCTTT.

The J gene is TRBJ1-1, the V gene TRBV19; D ambiguous. Germline assignment: CDR1 LNHDA and CDR2 SQIVND (reference sequence). This CDR3 comprises 14 residues. Trimming took 0 bases from V and 1 from J, leaving 6 bases between them. DNA of the CDR3: TGTGCCAGTAGTATAGATCGGCCGAACACTGAAGCTTTCTTT. It is translated as CASSIDRPNTEAFF.

This clone turned up a few times. An end of the junction does not agree with germline; a read error may underlie this. The chain is built from TRBV11-1 and TRBJ1-1, with D uncertain. CDR3 length: 8 residues. Germline V gene data show CDR1 as SGHAT and CDR2 as FQDESV (reference sequence). The CDR3 reads CASSPYVF. CDR3 bases: TGTGCCAGCAGCCCCTACGTCTTT.

This clone came up a few times. The chain joins TRBV25-1 to TRBJ1-5; D is unresolved. Germline V gene sequence: CDR1 MGHDK, CDR2 SYGVNS. The CDR3 is made up of 14 amino acids. The V gene lost 1 base and the J gene lost 2 bases, with 6 bases spanning the gap. This CDR3 reads CASSEWGGNQPQHF. The CDR3 DNA is TGTGCCAGCAGTGAATGGGGTGGCAATCAGCCCCAGCATTTT.

The chain has TRBV14 and TRBJ1-2; tentative D call: TRBD1 (6 bases). V was clipped by 5 bases and J by 0 bases, with 16 bases between them. Germline lookup yields CDR1 SGHDN and CDR2 FVKESK. This CDR3 comprises 16 residues. The CDR3 reads CASSSVGGPANYGYTF. The CDR3 nucleotides read TGTGCCAGCAGCTCAGTAGGGGGACCGGCTAACTATGGCTACACCTTC.

This clone was recorded only once. This chain connects TRBV6-1 to TRBJ1-1, with D perhaps matching TRBD1 (6 bases). This CDR3 has 14 residues. CDR1 is MNHNS and CDR2 is SASEGT in the germline V gene. Trimming removed 7 bases at V and 1 base at J, with 13 bases between. CDR3 region: CASTILTGNTEAFF. The CDR3 DNA reads as TGTGCCAGCACCATCCTGACAGGGAACACTGAAGCTTTCTTT.